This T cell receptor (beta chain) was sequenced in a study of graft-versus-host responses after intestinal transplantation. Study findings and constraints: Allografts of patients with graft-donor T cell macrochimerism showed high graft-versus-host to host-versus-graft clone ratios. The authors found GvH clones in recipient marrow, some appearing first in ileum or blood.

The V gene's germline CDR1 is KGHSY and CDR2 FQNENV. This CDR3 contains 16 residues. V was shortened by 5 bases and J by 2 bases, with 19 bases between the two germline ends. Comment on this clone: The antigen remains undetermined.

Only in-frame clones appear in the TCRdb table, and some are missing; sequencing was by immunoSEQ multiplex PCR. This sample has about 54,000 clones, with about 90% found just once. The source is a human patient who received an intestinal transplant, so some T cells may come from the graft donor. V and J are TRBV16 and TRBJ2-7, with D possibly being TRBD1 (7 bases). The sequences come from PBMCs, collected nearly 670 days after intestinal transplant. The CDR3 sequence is CASSFMLGGQTYEQYF. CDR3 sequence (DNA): TGTGCCAGCAGCTTTATGCTCGGGGGACAGACCTACGAGCAGTACTTC.